The rows below give T cell receptor beta chains drawn from one sample of a study of T cells after yellow fever vaccination. Via MiXCR, TCRdb re-called the 5' RACE reads, giving one row per CDR3 protein. This table holds around 350,000 distinct CDR3 sequences, around a tenth found once. Sequencing was performed on PBMCs, taken on the day of the first yellow fever vaccination. These receptors were taken from a man aged 18 to 35 who received the YFV17D yellow fever vaccine. CDR3s include the opening cysteine and the closing phenylalanine or tryptophan. A D gene is named only where the DNA matches it firmly. Where a row states a size, it is once, few, many or the class of an expanded clone; other rows omit it.

clone_size: -
d_call: -
j_call: TRBJ2-7
v_call: TRBV11-2
cdr3_nt: TGTGCCAGCAGCGGACGGAAGGGGCCCGAGCAGTACTTC
cdr3_aa: CASSGRKGPEQYF

clone_size: -
d_call: -
j_call: TRBJ2-7
v_call: TRBV3-1
cdr3_nt: TGTGCCAGCAGCCAAGATCCAGTCAGCTACGAGCAGTACTTC
cdr3_aa: CASSQDPVSYEQYF

clone_size: once
d_call: -
j_call: TRBJ1-4
v_call: TRBV29-1
cdr3_nt: TGCAGCGTTGGTACCGGGGACACTAATGAAAAACTGTTTTTT
cdr3_aa: CSVGTGDTNEKLFF

clone_size: many
d_call: -
j_call: TRBJ1-4
v_call: TRBV12-3/TRBV12-4
cdr3_nt: TGTGCCAGCAGGCCCCGGGGTACGATTGAGAAACTGTTTTTT
cdr3_aa: CASRPRGTIEKLFF

clone_size: many
d_call: -
j_call: TRBJ1-1
v_call: TRBV6-2/TRBV6-3
cdr3_nt: TGTGCCAGCTCAAGTAACATGAACACTGAAGCTTTCTTT
cdr3_aa: CASSSNMNTEAFF

clone_size: few
d_call: -
j_call: TRBJ2-5
v_call: TRBV29-1
cdr3_nt: TGCAGCGTTTCACCGGTGCGGGAGACCCAGTACTTC
cdr3_aa: CSVSPVRETQYF

clone_size: -
d_call: -
j_call: TRBJ1-2
v_call: TRBV13
cdr3_nt: TGTGCCAGCAGCCGGAGGGACCTGAGTTCCTGGGGCTACACCTTC
cdr3_aa: CASSRRDLSSWGYTF

clone_size: -
d_call: -
j_call: TRBJ2-6
v_call: TRBV27
cdr3_nt: TGTGCCAGCAGTTTTCTCAGAGGTGCAGTCTCTGGGGCCAACGTCCTGACTTTC
cdr3_aa: CASSFLRGAVSGANVLTF

clone_size: -
d_call: TRBD1
j_call: TRBJ1-2
v_call: TRBV6-1
cdr3_nt: TGTGCCAGCAGTCCGAGGACAGGGGCAGCCTATGGCTACACCTTC
cdr3_aa: CASSPRTGAAYGYTF

clone_size: few
d_call: -
j_call: TRBJ1-2
v_call: TRBV20-1
cdr3_nt: TGCAGTGCTAGTAGGGAGGGCCCGAATGGCTACACCTTC
cdr3_aa: CSASREGPNGYTF

clone_size: -
d_call: -
j_call: TRBJ2-2
v_call: TRBV10-3
cdr3_nt: TGTGCCATCAGTGAGTCGAAGTGGGGGGGGCGCGACACCGGGGAGCTGTTTTTT
cdr3_aa: CAISESKWGGRDTGELFF

clone_size: few
d_call: -
j_call: TRBJ1-6
v_call: TRBV7-9
cdr3_nt: TGTGCCAGCAAGGGACAATCTAATTCACCCCTCCACTTT
cdr3_aa: CASKGQSNSPLHF

clone_size: -
d_call: -
j_call: TRBJ1-5
v_call: TRBV7-9
cdr3_nt: TGTGCCAGCAGCCCCCCTGCGGGGGGTAATCAGCCCCAGCATTTT
cdr3_aa: CASSPPAGGNQPQHF

clone_size: many
d_call: -
j_call: TRBJ2-1
v_call: TRBV10-3
cdr3_nt: TGTGCCATCAGTGCCGGGACCGAAGCCTACAATGAGCAGTTCTTC
cdr3_aa: CAISAGTEAYNEQFF

clone_size: few
d_call: -
j_call: TRBJ1-6
v_call: TRBV7-2
cdr3_nt: TGTGCCAGCAGCTTAGCAACACGCTCACCCCTCCACTTT
cdr3_aa: CASSLATRSPLHF

clone_size: few
d_call: -
j_call: TRBJ2-2
v_call: TRBV28
cdr3_nt: TGTGCCAGCAGTCCGGGGGCAGAAAACACCGGGGAGCTGTTTTTT
cdr3_aa: CASSPGAENTGELFF

clone_size: few
d_call: TRBD1
j_call: TRBJ2-3
v_call: TRBV30
cdr3_nt: TGTGCCTGGTTGACAGGGAGCAGCACAGATACGCAGTATTTT
cdr3_aa: CAWLTGSSTDTQYF

clone_size: few
d_call: -
j_call: TRBJ1-6
v_call: TRBV28
cdr3_nt: TGTGCCAGCAGTATCGGGTGGCGGGATTCACCCCTCCACTTT
cdr3_aa: CASSIGWRDSPLHF

clone_size: -
d_call: TRBD2
j_call: TRBJ2-3
v_call: TRBV6-2/TRBV6-3
cdr3_nt: TGTGCCAGTCAGCCGGGACTAGTAGGAGATACGCAGTATTTT
cdr3_aa: CASQPGLVGDTQYF

clone_size: few
d_call: -
j_call: TRBJ2-7
v_call: TRBV15
cdr3_nt: TGTGCCACCAGCAGAGACTCCGGGACAACCTACGAGCAGTACTTC
cdr3_aa: CATSRDSGTTYEQYF

clone_size: -
d_call: TRBD1
j_call: TRBJ2-3
v_call: TRBV24-1
cdr3_nt: TGTGCCACCAGTGAGGGGACAGGGTCAAGCACAGATACGCAGTATTTT
cdr3_aa: CATSEGTGSSTDTQYF

clone_size: -
d_call: -
j_call: TRBJ2-3
v_call: TRBV9
cdr3_nt: TGTGCCAGCAGCGTAGACGGAACCTCTAGCACAGATACGCAGTATTTT
cdr3_aa: CASSVDGTSSTDTQYF

clone_size: few
d_call: -
j_call: TRBJ1-6
v_call: TRBV7-2
cdr3_nt: TGTGCCAGCAGCTTATTTGTGGATAGCTCCTATAATTCACCCCTCCACTTT
cdr3_aa: CASSLFVDSSYNSPLHF

clone_size: few
d_call: -
j_call: TRBJ1-5
v_call: TRBV20-1
cdr3_nt: TGCAGTGCCATAAAAAATAGCGGTCAGCCCCAGCATTTT
cdr3_aa: CSAIKNSGQPQHF